This T cell receptor (beta chain) appears in the sequencing data of a study of T-cell memory formation after mild COVID-19. Study-level points and caveats: Second-wave clones with a day 37 peak had unconfirmed SARS-CoV-2 specificity.

TCRdb redid the calling of the 5' RACE reads with MiXCR, one entry per CDR3 protein. The sample gives almost 250,000 distinct CDR3 sequences, 15% of which show up once; more than 2% is in the top ten. As concerns this clonotype: Antigen unknown.

The germline V gene encodes CDR1 KGHSH and CDR2 LQKENI. V gave up 2 bases and J gave up 6 bases; unmatched junction bases: 7. There are 15 residues in the CDR3. Source material: PBMCs or a T cell subset sorted from them (not recorded which). The genes are TRBV18 and TRBJ2-7; 10 bases are shared with TRBD2. The sequence was collected from an adult woman who had mild COVID-19 (a few samples of this study predate the infection). Cell type and time point are not known. CDR3 sequence reads: CASSPSLAGEGEQYF. In DNA form, the CDR3 reads TGTGCCAGCTCACCAAGTCTAGCGGGAGAAGGCGAGCAGTACTTC.